Reported below is one TCR beta chain. Its antigen is still unknown. The length of the CDR3 is 15 residues. Trimming cost V 0 bases and J 3 bases, with 12 bases left between them. The germline gives CDR1 LGHNA, CDR2 YNFKEQ. The PCR employed 60 Vbeta primers together with 13 Jbeta primers. Sequenced by immunoSEQ multiplex PCR; TCRdb stores in-frame clones only, minus some. The data contain roughly 100,000 clones, 75% to 80% of them singletons. These data originate in a study of cytomegalovirus exposure and HLA in healthy donors. Study observations and caveats: The study labeled more than 150 TCR beta chains cytomegalovirus-associated.

The rearrangement joins TRBV4-2 to TRBJ2-7; D uncertain. Sample: PBMCs. This TCR was sampled from a male donor in good health and CMV-seropositive. In nucleotides, the CDR3 is TGTGCCAGCAGCCAAGAGAAAACTAATCACTACGAGCAGTACTTC. Its translation is CASSQEKTNHYEQYF.